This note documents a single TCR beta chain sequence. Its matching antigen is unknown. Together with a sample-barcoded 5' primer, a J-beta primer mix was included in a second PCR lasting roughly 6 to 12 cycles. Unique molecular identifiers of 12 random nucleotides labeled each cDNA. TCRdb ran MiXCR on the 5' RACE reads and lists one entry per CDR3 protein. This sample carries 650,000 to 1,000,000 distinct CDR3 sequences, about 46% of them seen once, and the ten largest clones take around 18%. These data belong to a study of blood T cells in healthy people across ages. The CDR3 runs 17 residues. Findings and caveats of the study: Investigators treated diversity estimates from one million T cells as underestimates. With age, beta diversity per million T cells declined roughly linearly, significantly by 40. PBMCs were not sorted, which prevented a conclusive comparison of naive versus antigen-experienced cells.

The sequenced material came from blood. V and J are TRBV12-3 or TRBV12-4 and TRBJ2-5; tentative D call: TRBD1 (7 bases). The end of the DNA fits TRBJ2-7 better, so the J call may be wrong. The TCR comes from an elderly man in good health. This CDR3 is CASTRNPGGLAPNEQYF. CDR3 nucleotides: TGTGCCAGCACCCGAAATCCAGGGGGACTGGCCCCTAACGAGCAGTACTTC.